These 8 T cell receptor beta chains were all obtained from the same sample, sequenced in a study of patients and donors after allogeneic stem cell transplantation. MiXCR, applied by TCRdb to the RT-PCR reads, yields one record per CDR3 protein. The sample lists approximately 220,000 distinct CDR3 sequences, around 40% occurring once. The sample comprised blood, either unsorted or a sorted T cell fraction (not recorded which). Every receptor here comes from a human donor who was either an allogeneic HSCT recipient or a stem cell or donor lymphocyte infusion donor (not recorded which). It is not recorded whose cells these are; they may come from a transplant donor.

J is TRBJ2-5 and V is TRBV7-9; tentative D call: TRBD2 (5 bases). Germline V CDR1 and CDR2: SEHNR, FQNEAQ (reference sequence). The CDR3 loop spans 16 amino acids. V lost 2 bases and J lost 0, with 13 bases in between. CDR3 region: CASSLRYWRYQETQYF. CDR3 in DNA: TGTGCCAGCAGCTTAAGGTACTGGAGGTACCAAGAGACCCAGTACTTC.

The J gene is TRBJ1-5, the V gene TRBV7-2; TRBD1 aligns across 9 bases. In germline, CDR1 is SGHTA, CDR2 FQGNSA. Trimming removed 4 bases from V and 7 bases from J; junction bases left unmatched: 5. The CDR3 loop spans 14 amino acids. The chain's CDR3 is CASSWRQGDQPQHF. CDR3 sequence (DNA): TGTGCCAGCAGCTGGCGACAGGGGGACCAGCCCCAGCATTTT.

The gene calls are TRBV4-2 and TRBJ1-1; D might be TRBD1 (5 bases). CDR1 is LGHNA and CDR2 is YNFKEQ in the germline V gene. This CDR3 contains 15 residues. The V gene lost 0 bases and the J gene lost 3 bases, with 11 bases spanning the gap. The CDR3, as DNA: TGTGCCAGCAGCCAAGAGTTAAGGGACGACACTGAAGCTTTCTTT. Translated, it gives CASSQELRDDTEAFF.

This clonotype was observed a few times. The genes are TRBV12-3 or TRBV12-4 and TRBJ1-4, with 7 bases matching TRBD1. This CDR3 spans 14 amino acids. J gave up 3 bases and V 6 bases, and 4 bases lay outside the gene matches. This CDR3 reads CASRPGTANEKLFF. CDR3 nucleotides: TGTGCCAGCAGACCCGGGACAGCTAATGAAAAACTGTTTTTT.

This rearrangement joins TRBV2 to TRBJ1-2; D call uncertain. V lost 2 bases and J 8 bases, leaving 12 bases between the germline ends. Germline CDR1 and CDR2: SNHLY and FYNNEI. The CDR3 contains 13 residues. The CDR3 is CASSELEGGGYTF. For the CDR3, the DNA is TGTGCCAGCAGTGAATTAGAGGGAGGCGGCTACACCTTC.

The rearrangement uses TRBV5-1 and TRBJ2-6; weak D call: TRBD1 (6 bases). Trimming removed 4 bases from V and 12 bases from J, with 14 bases in between. The germline CDR1 and CDR2 sequences are SGHRS and YFSETQ. The CDR3 has 13 amino acids. CDR3 bases: TGCGCCAGCAGCATCGGGACAACCTCCGTCCTGACTTTC. Protein: CASSIGTTSVLTF.

The rearrangement links TRBV20-1 to TRBJ2-2; maybe TRBD2 (6 bases). The germline CDR1 and CDR2 sequences are DFQATT and SNEGSKA (reference sequence). The CDR3 has 15 amino acids. V was shortened by 2 bases and J by 0 bases, with 10 bases between the two germline ends. The CDR3 loop is CSARQRGSNTGELFF. Here the CDR3 DNA reads TGCAGTGCTAGACAACGGGGGTCGAACACCGGGGAGCTGTTTTTT.

This chain links TRBV5-8 with TRBJ1-2, with a weak D call TRBD1 (5 bases). The germline V and J ends were trimmed by 4 bases and 4 bases, with 14 bases remaining between them. The germline CDR1 and CDR2 sequences are SGHTS and YDEGEE. This CDR3 comprises 14 residues. CDR3 residues: CASSPGGAFYGYTF. The CDR3 DNA sequence: TGTGCCAGCAGCCCTGGTGGGGCCTTCTATGGCTACACCTTC.